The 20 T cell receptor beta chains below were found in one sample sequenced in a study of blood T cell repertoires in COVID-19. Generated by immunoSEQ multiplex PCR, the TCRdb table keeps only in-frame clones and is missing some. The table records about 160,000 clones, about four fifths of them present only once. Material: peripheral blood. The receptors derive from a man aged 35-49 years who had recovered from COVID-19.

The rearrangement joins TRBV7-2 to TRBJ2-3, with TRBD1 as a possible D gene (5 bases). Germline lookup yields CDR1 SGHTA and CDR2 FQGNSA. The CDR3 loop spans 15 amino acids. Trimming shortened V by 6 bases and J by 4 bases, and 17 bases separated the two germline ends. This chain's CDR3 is CASSPNGWGADTQYF. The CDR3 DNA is TGTGCCAGCAGTCCGAACGGGTGGGGCGCAGATACGCAGTATTTT. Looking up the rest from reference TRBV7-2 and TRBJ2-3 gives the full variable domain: GAGVSQSPSNKVTEKGKDVELRCDPISGHTALYWYRQSLGQGLEFLIYFQGNSAPDKSGLPSDRFSAERTGGSVSTLTIQRTQQEDSAVYLCASSPNGWGADTQYFGPGTRLTVL.

The CDR3 nucleotides read TGTGCCAGCTCACCACGAACAGGGGTAACTGAAGCTTTCTTT. Protein product: CASSPRTGVTEAFF. The rearrangement joins TRBV18 to TRBJ1-1, with 7 nucleotides matching TRBD1. Germline CDR1 KGHSH, CDR2 LQKENI. V trimming: 1 base; J trimming: 5 bases; junction bases outside the gene matches: 4. The CDR3 loop spans 14 amino acids.

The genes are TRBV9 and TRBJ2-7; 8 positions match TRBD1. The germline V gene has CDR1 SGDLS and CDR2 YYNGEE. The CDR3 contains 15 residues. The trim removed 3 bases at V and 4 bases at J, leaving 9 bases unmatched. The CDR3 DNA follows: TGTGCCAGCAGCGAGGGAGGCGGGACAGGTTACGAGCAGTACTTC. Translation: CASSEGGGTGYEQYF. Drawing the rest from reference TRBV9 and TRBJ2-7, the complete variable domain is DSGVTQTPKHLITATGQRVTLRCSPRSGDLSVYWYQQSLDQGLQFLIQYYNGEERAKGNILERFSAQQFPDLHSELNLSSLELGDSALYFCASSEGGGTGYEQYFGPGTRLTVT.

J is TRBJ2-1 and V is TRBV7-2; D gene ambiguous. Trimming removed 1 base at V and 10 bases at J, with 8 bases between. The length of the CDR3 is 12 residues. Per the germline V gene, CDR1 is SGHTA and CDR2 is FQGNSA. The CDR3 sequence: CASSLGTGEQFF. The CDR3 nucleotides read TGTGCCAGCAGCTTAGGAACCGGGGAGCAGTTCTTC.

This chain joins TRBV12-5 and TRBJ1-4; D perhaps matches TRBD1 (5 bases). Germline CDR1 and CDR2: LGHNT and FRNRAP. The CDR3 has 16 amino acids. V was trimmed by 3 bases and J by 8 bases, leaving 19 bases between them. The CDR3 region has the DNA TGTGCTAGTGGTTTTTCTCCTCTAGATAGGGGAGAAAAACTGTTTTTT. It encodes CASGFSPLDRGEKLFF. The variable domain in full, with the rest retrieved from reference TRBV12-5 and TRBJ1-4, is DARVTQTPRHKVTEMGQEVTMRCQPILGHNTVFWYRQTMMQGLELLAYFRNRAPLDDSGMPKDRFSAEMPDATLATLKIQPSEPRDSAVYFCASGFSPLDRGEKLFFGSGTQLSVL.

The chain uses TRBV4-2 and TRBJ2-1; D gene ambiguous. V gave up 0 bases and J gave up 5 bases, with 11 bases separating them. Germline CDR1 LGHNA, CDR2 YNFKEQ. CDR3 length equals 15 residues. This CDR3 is CASSQDHAEDNEQFF. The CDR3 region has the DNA TGTGCCAGCAGCCAAGATCACGCGGAAGACAATGAGCAGTTCTTC.

Written as DNA, the CDR3 is TGTGCCTGGAGTCGGGAGTCCTCCTACAATGAGCAGTTCTTC. Translating gives CAWSRESSYNEQFF. The V and J genes are TRBV30 and TRBJ2-1; TRBD2 is a possible D gene (6 bases). The CDR3 covers 14 residues. CDR1 is GTSNPN, CDR2 SVGIG, per germline (reference sequence). Trimming took off 2 bases at V and 0 bases at J, with 8 bases between the two ends.

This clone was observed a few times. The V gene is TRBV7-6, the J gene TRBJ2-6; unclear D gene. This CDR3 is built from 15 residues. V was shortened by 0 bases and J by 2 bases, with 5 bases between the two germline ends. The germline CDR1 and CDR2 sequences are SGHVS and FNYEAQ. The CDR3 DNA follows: TGTGCCAGCAGCTTAGCCCCTACTGGGGCCAACGTCCTGACTTTC. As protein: CASSLAPTGANVLTF.

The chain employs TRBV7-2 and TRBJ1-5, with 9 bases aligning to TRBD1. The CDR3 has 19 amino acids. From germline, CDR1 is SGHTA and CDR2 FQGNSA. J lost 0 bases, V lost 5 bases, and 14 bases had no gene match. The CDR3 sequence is CASSDPGTGFLGSNQPQHF. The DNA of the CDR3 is TGTGCCAGCAGCGATCCCGGGACAGGGTTTTTGGGTAGCAATCAGCCCCAGCATTTT. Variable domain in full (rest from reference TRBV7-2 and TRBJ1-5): GAGVSQSPSNKVTEKGKDVELRCDPISGHTALYWYRQSLGQGLEFLIYFQGNSAPDKSGLPSDRFSAERTGGSVSTLTIQRTQQEDSAVYLCASSDPGTGFLGSNQPQHFGDGTRLSIL.

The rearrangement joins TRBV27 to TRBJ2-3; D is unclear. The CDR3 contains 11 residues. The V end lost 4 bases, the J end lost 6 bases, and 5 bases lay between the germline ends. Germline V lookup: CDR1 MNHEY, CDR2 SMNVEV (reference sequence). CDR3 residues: CASSSLDTQYF. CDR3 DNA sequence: TGTGCCAGCAGTTCTTTGGATACGCAGTATTTT.

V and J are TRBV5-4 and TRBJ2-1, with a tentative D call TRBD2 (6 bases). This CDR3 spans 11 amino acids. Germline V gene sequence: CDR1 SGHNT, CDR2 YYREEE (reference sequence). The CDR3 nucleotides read TGTGCATGGCGGGACTACAATGAGCAGTTCTTC. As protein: CAWRDYNEQFF.

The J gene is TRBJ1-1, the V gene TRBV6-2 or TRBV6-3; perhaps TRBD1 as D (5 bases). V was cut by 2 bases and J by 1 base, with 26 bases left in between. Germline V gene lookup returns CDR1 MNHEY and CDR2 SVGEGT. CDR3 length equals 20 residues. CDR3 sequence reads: CASSYQQGGGLFRPNTEAFF. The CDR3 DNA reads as TGTGCCAGCAGTTACCAGCAGGGAGGAGGGCTGTTTCGGCCGAACACTGAAGCTTTCTTT.

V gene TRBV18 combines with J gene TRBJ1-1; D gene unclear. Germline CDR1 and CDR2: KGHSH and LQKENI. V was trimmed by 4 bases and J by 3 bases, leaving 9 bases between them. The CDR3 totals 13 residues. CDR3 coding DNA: TGTGCCAGCTCACAGTCGTCGGACACTGAAGCTTTCTTT. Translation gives CASSQSSDTEAFF.

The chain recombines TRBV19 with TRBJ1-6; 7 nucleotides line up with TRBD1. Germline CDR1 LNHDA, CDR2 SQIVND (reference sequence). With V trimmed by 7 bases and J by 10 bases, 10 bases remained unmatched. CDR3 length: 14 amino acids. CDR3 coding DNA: TGTGCCAGTACTACGACAGGGAGTGGATCACCCCTCCACTTT. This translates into CASTTTGSGSPLHF. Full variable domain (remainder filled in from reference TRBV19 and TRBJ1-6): DGGITQSPKYLFRKEGQNVTLSCEQNLNHDAMYWYRQDPGQGLRLIYYSQIVNDFQKGDIAEGYSVSREKKESFPLTVTSAQKNPTAFYLCASTTTGSGSPLHFGNGTRLTVT.

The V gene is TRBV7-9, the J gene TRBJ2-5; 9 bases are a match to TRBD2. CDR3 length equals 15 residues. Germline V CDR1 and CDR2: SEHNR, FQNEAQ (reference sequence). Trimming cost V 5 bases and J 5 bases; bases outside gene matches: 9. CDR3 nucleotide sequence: TGTGCCAGCAGCCCCGGGTTTACTAGCGGGGAGACCCAGTACTTC. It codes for CASSPGFTSGETQYF.

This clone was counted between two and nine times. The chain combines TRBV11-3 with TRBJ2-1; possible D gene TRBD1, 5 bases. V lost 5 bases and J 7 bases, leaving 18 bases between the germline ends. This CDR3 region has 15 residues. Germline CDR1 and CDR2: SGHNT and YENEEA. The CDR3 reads CASSPQGSFRNEQFF. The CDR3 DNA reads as TGTGCCAGCAGCCCTCAGGGCTCCTTCCGAAATGAGCAGTTCTTC.

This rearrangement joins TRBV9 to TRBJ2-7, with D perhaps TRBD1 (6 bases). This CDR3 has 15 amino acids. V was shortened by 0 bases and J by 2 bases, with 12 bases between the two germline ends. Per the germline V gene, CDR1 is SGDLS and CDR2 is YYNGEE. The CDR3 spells CASSVAGDNTYEQYF. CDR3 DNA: TGTGCCAGCAGCGTAGCCGGGGACAATACCTACGAGCAGTACTTC.

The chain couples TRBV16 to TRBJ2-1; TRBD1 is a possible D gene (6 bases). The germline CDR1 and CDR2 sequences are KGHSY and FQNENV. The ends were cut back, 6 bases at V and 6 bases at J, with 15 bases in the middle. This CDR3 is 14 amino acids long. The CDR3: CASRPTTGLNEQFF. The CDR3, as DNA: TGTGCCAGCAGACCCACGACAGGACTCAATGAGCAGTTCTTC.

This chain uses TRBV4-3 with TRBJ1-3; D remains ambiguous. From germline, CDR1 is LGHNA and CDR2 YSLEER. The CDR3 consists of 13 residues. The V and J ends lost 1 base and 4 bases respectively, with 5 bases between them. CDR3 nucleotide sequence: TGCGCCAGCAGCCAAGGAGAGGGAAACACCATATATTTT. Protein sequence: CASSQGEGNTIYF.

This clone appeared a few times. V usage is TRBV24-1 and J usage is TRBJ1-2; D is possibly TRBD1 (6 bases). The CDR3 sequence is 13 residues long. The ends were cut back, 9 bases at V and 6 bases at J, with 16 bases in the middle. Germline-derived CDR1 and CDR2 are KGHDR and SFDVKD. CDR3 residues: CATAQGGGDGYTF. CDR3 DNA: TGTGCCACCGCCCAGGGCGGGGGCGATGGCTACACCTTC.